The entry below gives a single T cell receptor beta chain sequence along with its context. What it recognizes is unknown. This specimen comes from a study of shared clonotypes between healthy human individuals. Study-wide background: Three CD4 naive, three CD4 memory, two CD8 naive and one CD8 memory plate were used per donor.

The CDR3 length is 12 residues. V lost 4 bases and J 8 bases, leaving 10 bases between the germline ends. Germline V gene lookup returns CDR1 SGHRS and CDR2 YFSETQ. Study-wide findings and caveats: Memory subsets had estimated richness that was generally smaller than that of naive subsets.

Only in-frame clones appear in the TCRdb table, and some are missing; sequencing was by immunoSEQ multiplex PCR. Of a few million clones listed, just over 90% are singletons. V usage is TRBV5-1 and J usage is TRBJ2-1, with D hard to call. Sequencing was done on a sample of naive CD4+ T cells from PBMCs. Subset meaning: CD45RA+ positively selected. This TCR was sampled from a man younger than 30 in good health. Some clones in this sample may be carry-over from other donors' samples. This CDR3 is CASSLNRDEQFF. For the CDR3, the DNA is TGCGCCAGCAGCCTAAACCGGGATGAGCAGTTCTTC.